The 19 T cell receptor beta chains presented below share a single source sample, sequenced in a study of blood T cells in healthy people across ages. Through a sample-barcoded 5' primer and a J-beta primer mix, a second PCR was run for roughly 6 to 11 cycles. From the 5' RACE reads, TCRdb called clonotypes with MiXCR, one entry per CDR3 protein. The table includes about a million distinct CDR3 sequences, about 44% detected once. The sample consisted of blood. The receptors come from a man aged 30 to 45 in good health.

This clonotype was counted only a few times. This chain connects TRBV7-2 to TRBJ1-2; no definite D call. V lost 1 base and J 8 bases, leaving 17 bases between the germline ends. Germline V lookup: CDR1 SGHTA, CDR2 FQGNSA. CDR3 size: 15 residues. The CDR3 bases are TGTGCCAGCAGCTTAGAAGAGCCGCGGTCCGACGGCTACACCTTC. It yields the protein CASSLEEPRSDGYTF.

This clonotype was observed a few times. This chain links TRBV7-2 with TRBJ2-1; 7 bases agree with TRBD2. Germline lookup yields CDR1 SGHTA and CDR2 FQGNSA. This CDR3 comprises 15 residues. The ends lost 2 bases at V and 6 bases at J; junction bases unmatched: 7. The CDR3 nucleotides read TGTGCCAGCAGCTTACGGGGGGACTCGGTCAATGAGCAGTTCTTC. Translation gives CASSLRGDSVNEQFF.

The rearrangement joins TRBV27 to TRBJ1-5; perhaps TRBD1 as D (5 bases). The germline gives CDR1 MNHEY, CDR2 SMNVEV (reference sequence). The V gene lost 6 bases and the J gene lost 1 base, with 10 bases spanning the gap. The CDR3 has 14 amino acids. CDR3 amino acids: CASRPGLSNQPQHF. In nucleotides, the CDR3 is TGTGCCAGCAGACCGGGACTGAGCAATCAGCCCCAGCATTTT.

The chain combines TRBV6-5 with TRBJ2-7; D uncertain. There are 15 residues in the CDR3. Germline lookup yields CDR1 MNHEY and CDR2 SVGAGI. V was pared by 0 bases and J by 6 bases, with 15 bases between. The DNA of the CDR3 is TGTGCCAGCAGTTACTCGACCAGGACCAGAGGCGAGCAGTACTTC. Translating it yields CASSYSTRTRGEQYF.

Worth noting for this clonotype: At one boundary the junction diverges from the germline segment, which might be a read error. The J gene is TRBJ1-5, the V gene TRBV7-9; TRBD1 might be the D (6 bases). Germline V gene sequence: CDR1 SEHNR, CDR2 FQNEAQ (reference sequence). This CDR3 comprises 15 residues. The CDR3 sequence: CAGSLEGDGYQPQHF. DNA of the CDR3: TGTGCCGGCAGTCTTGAGGGGGATGGGTATCAGCCCCAGCATTTT. The complete variable domain, with remaining parts taken from reference TRBV7-9 and TRBJ1-5, reads DTGVSQNPRHKITKRGQNVTFRCDPISEHNRLYWYRQTLGQGPEFLTYFQNEAQLEKSRLLSDRFSAERPKGSFSTLEIQRTEQGDSAMYLCAGSLEGDGYQPQHFGDGTRLSIL.

The CDR3 loop is CSASRDSDYEQYF. CDR3 DNA: TGCAGTGCTAGCCGGGACAGCGACTACGAGCAGTACTTC. The chain carries TRBV20-1 and TRBJ2-7; 7 nucleotides agree with TRBD1. The V segment lost 3 bases and the J segment 3 bases; nucleotides outside the gene matches: 5. Germline V CDR1 and CDR2: DFQATT, SNEGSKA (reference sequence). CDR3 length: 13 residues.

The J gene is TRBJ2-3, the V gene TRBV7-2; 10 bases map to TRBD2. J lost 5 bases, V lost 3 bases, and 8 bases had no gene match. The CDR3 contains 16 residues. CDR1 is SGHTA, CDR2 FQGNSA, per germline. CDR3 DNA sequence: TGTGCCAGCAGCTTCCTAGCGGGGGCCCAGCGAGATACGCAGTATTTT. Translated: CASSFLAGAQRDTQYF.

The chain joins TRBV19 to TRBJ1-1; maybe TRBD1 (5 bases). This CDR3 region has 13 residues. CDR1 and CDR2 (germline): LNHDA, SQIVND (reference sequence). V shed 10 bases and J shed 1 base, with 13 bases lying between them. The CDR3 bases are TGTGCCACTACCCGGGACGGGAACACTGAAGCTTTCTTT. It encodes CATTRDGNTEAFF.

This clonotype occurred a few times. The V and J genes are TRBV24-1 and TRBJ2-3, with 9 bases identical to TRBD1. V lost 7 bases to trimming and J lost 7 bases; unmatched junction nucleotides: 5. This CDR3 is 13 amino acids long. Germline CDR1 reads KGHDR; CDR2 reads SFDVKD. The CDR3 protein is CATRQGAGNTQYF. In DNA form, the CDR3 reads TGTGCCACCAGACAGGGGGCAGGGAATACGCAGTATTTT.

This clonotype was picked up a small number of times. CDR3 sequence: CASRTSGEPYEQYF. CDR3 coding DNA: TGTGCCAGCAGGACTAGCGGGGAACCTTACGAGCAGTACTTC. The J gene is TRBJ2-7, the V gene TRBV12-3 or TRBV12-4; 11 bases fit TRBD2. V dropped 6 bases and J dropped 4; count of bases not matched to a gene: 5. The CDR3 has 14 residues.

This chain links TRBV11-3 with TRBJ2-5; D is unresolved. This CDR3 comprises 14 residues. V lost 0 bases and J lost 5, with 10 bases in between. The germline V gene has CDR1 SGHNT and CDR2 YENEEA. CDR3 region: CASSLDSSPETQYF. Written as DNA, the CDR3 is TGTGCCAGCAGCTTAGATAGTTCCCCCGAGACCCAGTACTTC.

The chain links TRBV20-1 to TRBJ2-1; D unresolved. Trimming took 0 bases from V and 4 from J, leaving 13 bases between them. The CDR3 loop spans 15 amino acids. CDR1 is DFQATT, CDR2 SNEGSKA, per germline (reference sequence). The CDR3, as DNA: TGCAGTGCTAGAGATACGATTCTAGTGTACAATGAGCAGTTCTTC. Translated, it gives CSARDTILVYNEQFF.

J is TRBJ1-5 and V is TRBV4-1; D is uncertain. Trimming took off 3 bases at V and 2 bases at J, with 5 bases between the two ends. The CDR3 is 13 amino acids. The germline gives CDR1 MGHRA, CDR2 YSYEKL. This CDR3 reads CASSHTRNQPQHF. The CDR3 DNA is TGCGCCAGCAGCCACACCCGCAATCAGCCCCAGCATTTT.

The sample holds a few counts of this clonotype. The chain recombines TRBV28 with TRBJ2-1, with D hard to call. Germline lookup yields CDR1 MDHEN and CDR2 SYDVKM. V lost 7 bases and J 4 bases, leaving 8 bases between the germline ends. The CDR3 runs 12 residues. The CDR3 protein is CASTLGYNEQFF. The CDR3 DNA reads as TGTGCCAGCACCCTGGGTTACAATGAGCAGTTCTTC.

The genes are TRBV5-1 and TRBJ1-4; D is unresolved. The CDR3 loop spans 15 amino acids. In germline, CDR1 is SGHRS, CDR2 YFSETQ. Trimming cost V 0 bases and J 0 bases, with 6 bases left between them. The CDR3, as DNA: TGCGCCAGCAGCTTGGGAGGCTCAACTAATGAAAAACTGTTTTTT. This codes for CASSLGGSTNEKLFF.

The V call is TRBV29-1, the J call TRBJ1-2; possible D gene TRBD1, 5 bases. V shed 6 bases and J shed 7 bases, with 12 bases lying between them. The CDR3 extends over 11 amino acids. Per germline, CDR1 SQVTM and CDR2 ANQGSEA. CDR3 sequence reads: CSVPQGPGYTF. The CDR3 DNA sequence: TGCAGCGTCCCCCAGGGTCCTGGCTACACCTTC.

The chain is built from TRBV7-2 and TRBJ1-2, with D unresolved. Germline V lookup: CDR1 SGHTA, CDR2 FQGNSA. Trimming shortened V by 4 bases and J by 8 bases, and 14 bases separated the two germline ends. CDR3 length: 13 residues. In nucleotides, the CDR3 is TGTGCCAGCAGCTCAGACGGGAGTGTGGGCTACACCTTC. It specifies CASSSDGSVGYTF.

This clonotype has a count of ten or more. The chain has TRBV5-1 and TRBJ2-3; weak D call: TRBD1 (7 bases). V gave up 1 base and J gave up 6 bases, with 15 bases separating them. This CDR3 has 15 amino acids. Germline assignment: CDR1 SGHRS and CDR2 YFSETQ. The CDR3 is CASSLNSGGLDTQYF. The CDR3 bases are TGCGCCAGCAGCTTGAACTCAGGGGGGTTGGATACGCAGTATTTT.

The chain couples TRBV20-1 to TRBJ2-3; 8 bases line up with TRBD2. The CDR3 loop spans 13 amino acids. Germline V gene sequence: CDR1 DFQATT, CDR2 SNEGSKA (reference sequence). Losses at the gene ends were 8 bases for V and 3 bases for J; bases not matched to a gene: 7. As DNA, the CDR3 is TGCAGTCCCAGGGGCGGGGGGACAGATACGCAGTATTTT. Protein sequence: CSPRGGGTDTQYF.